This is a list of T cell receptor beta chains from one sample in a study of cytomegalovirus exposure and HLA in healthy donors. Clones were sequenced by immunoSEQ multiplex PCR, and TCRdb holds only the in-frame ones, with some missing. The table shows some 170,000 clones, with about 80% occurring only once. The sample consisted of PBMCs. The receptors stem from a woman aged 60-75 years in good health and CMV-seropositive. The CDR3 runs from the conserved cysteine through the conserved F or W. D genes are given only for firm matches. Expanded clones are given a class, and other clones once, few, many or no size at all.

v_gene	j_gene	d_gene	abundance	CDR3aa	CDR3nt
TRBV5-6	TRBJ1-2	TRBD1	-	CASSDTTGFDYGYTF	TGTGCCAGCAGCGATACGACAGGGTTCGACTATGGCTACACCTTC
TRBV5-4	TRBJ2-5	TRBD2	-	CASSLRTSGLGTQYF	TGTGCCAGCAGCCTCCGGACTAGCGGTCTTGGGACCCAGTACTTC
TRBV7-8	TRBJ2-1	TRBD2	-	CASSPGLAGGPWGGQFF	TGTGCCAGCAGCCCGGGACTAGCGGGAGGGCCCTGGGGAGGGCAGTTCTTC
TRBV6-5	TRBJ1-2	TRBD1	-	CASSYSLTGGTYGYTF	TGTGCCAGCAGTTACTCCCTGACAGGGGGTACCTATGGCTACACCTTC
TRBV4-2	TRBJ2-2	-	-	CASSQLTTVTGELFF	TGTGCCAGCAGCCAGCTCACGACAGTCACCGGGGAGCTGTTTTTT
TRBV28	TRBJ1-2	TRBD1	few	CASSLGGQGAGGYTF	TGTGCCAGCAGTTTAGGGGGACAGGGGGCGGGTGGCTACACCTTC
TRBV18	TRBJ2-5	TRBD2	-	CASSQSGGAQETQYF	TGTGCCAGCTCACAGAGCGGGGGCGCACAAGAGACCCAGTACTTC
TRBV13	TRBJ2-3	TRBD2	-	CASSWTSGTYTDTQYF	TGTGCCAGCAGCTGGACTAGCGGGACATACACAGATACGCAGTATTTT
TRBV7-3	TRBJ1-1	-	-	CASSEYPGHPMNTEAFF	TGTGCCAGCAGCGAATACCCGGGACATCCCATGAACACTGAAGCTTTCTTT
TRBV6-1	TRBJ2-2	-	-	CASSEGLANTGELFF	TGTGCCAGCAGTGAAGGATTAGCGAACACCGGGGAGCTGTTTTTT
TRBV13	TRBJ2-1	TRBD2	-	CASTVMSGGYNEQFF	TGTGCCAGCACCGTCATGAGCGGGGGTTACAATGAGCAGTTCTTC
TRBV6-6	TRBJ1-5	-	-	CASSFRGQPQHF	TGTGCCAGCAGTTTCAGGGGACAGCCCCAGCATTTT
TRBV11-2	TRBJ2-2	-	-	CASSLGLEGGELFF	TGTGCCAGCAGCTTAGGGTTGGAGGGCGGGGAGCTGTTTTTT
TRBV2	TRBJ1-2	-	-	CASSENRNPKSHGYTF	TGTGCCAGCAGTGAAAACAGGAACCCAAAATCTCATGGCTACACCTTC
TRBV5-4	TRBJ1-1	-	-	CASSPARGPGTEAFF	TGTGCCAGCAGCCCGGCTAGAGGGCCGGGCACTGAAGCTTTCTTT
TRBV14	TRBJ2-3	TRBD2	-	CASTRGLVDTQYF	TGTGCCAGCACCCGGGGACTAGTAGATACGCAGTATTTT
TRBV20-1	TRBJ2-7	TRBD1	-	CSGRTGYEQYF	TGCAGTGGAAGGACAGGGTACGAGCAGTACTTC
TRBV7-2	TRBJ2-7	TRBD1	-	CASSLDRDAHEQYF	TGTGCCAGCAGCCTTGACAGGGATGCCCACGAGCAGTACTTC
TRBV30	TRBJ1-2	TRBD1	few	CAAPRQGEWYGYTF	TGTGCCGCACCCCGACAGGGGGAGTGGTATGGCTACACCTTC
TRBV28	TRBJ1-5	-	-	CASSFGGFEGNQPQHF	TGTGCCAGCAGTTTCGGAGGGTTTGAGGGCAATCAGCCCCAGCATTTT
TRBV5-5	TRBJ2-2	-	-	CASSLESRTGELFF	TGTGCCAGCAGCTTGGAAAGCCGCACCGGGGAGCTGTTTTTT
TRBV5-1	TRBJ2-1	TRBD1	-	CASSGRTGGLSREQFF	TGCGCCAGCAGCGGCCGGACAGGGGGCCTTTCTAGAGAGCAGTTCTTC
TRBV7-3	TRBJ2-6	TRBD1	-	CASSRGQGSNGLTF	TGTGCCAGCAGCCGTGGACAGGGTTCCAACGGCCTGACTTTC
TRBV5-1	TRBJ2-2	-	-	CASRPLMGDSGELFF	TGCGCCAGCAGGCCCCTCATGGGGGACTCGGGGGAGCTGTTTTTT
TRBV5-1	TRBJ2-2	TRBD1	once	CASRETGGIPGELFF	TGCGCCAGCAGGGAGACAGGGGGCATACCTGGGGAGCTGTTTTTT
TRBV11-3	TRBJ1-1	TRBD1	once	CASSSGTGLNTEAFF	TGTGCCAGCAGTTCAGGGACAGGGTTGAACACTGAAGCTTTCTTT
TRBV29-1	TRBJ1-4	-	once	CSVRGVGGGNEKLFF	TGCAGCGTTCGGGGAGTGGGAGGAGGTAATGAAAAACTGTTTTTT
TRBV19	TRBJ1-5	-	-	CASNSGRGLTPQHF	TGTGCCAGTAACTCTGGACGGGGGTTGACGCCCCAGCATTTT
TRBV11-3	TRBJ2-1	-	once	CASSFGGNYNEQFF	TGTGCCAGCAGCTTCGGCGGGAATTACAATGAGCAGTTCTTC
TRBV5-1	TRBJ2-5	TRBD1	-	CASSLGDRGSEETQYF	TGCGCCAGCAGCTTGGGGGACAGGGGATCGGAGGAGACCCAGTACTTC
TRBV5-1	TRBJ1-4	TRBD1	-	CASSRQGVETNEKLFF	TGCGCCAGCAGCAGACAGGGGGTTGAAACTAATGAAAAACTGTTTTTT